This note documents a single TCR beta chain sequence. Antigen specificity is unknown. This record belongs to a study of CD8 T cells in Susac syndrome. Study overall: Patients with Susac syndrome were therapy-naive, on corticosteroids, or on intravenous immunoglobulin alone at blood draw. Broader study findings: Clonal expansion of Susac CD8+ cells peaked in TEMRA cells, and it also peaked in active patients.

TEMRA cells were FACS-enriched, while CD8+ and CD4+ T cells were negatively isolated. Random hexamers were used to reverse transcribe about 0.5 to 1 ug of RNA. Amplification of TCR beta CDR3 across 54 Vbeta and 13 Jbeta was performed with immunoSEQ multiplex PCR. A single record per CDR3 protein comes from TCRdb applying MiXCR to the immunoSEQ multiplex PCR reads. The sample contains 100,000 to 150,000 distinct CDR3 sequences, around 94% of which appear only once. Material for sequencing was CD8+ T cells from PBMCs. The receptor's source is a human donor with Susac syndrome.

The CDR3 region is CASSSDREYYGYTF. CDR3 in DNA: TGTGCCAGCAGTTCCGACAGGGAATACTATGGCTACACCTTC. The genes are TRBV2 and TRBJ1-2; the match to TRBD1 covers 7 bases. Trimming cost V 5 bases and J 3 bases; bases outside gene matches: 6. Germline V gene sequence: CDR1 SNHLY, CDR2 FYNNEI. The CDR3 contains 14 residues.